The clone carrying this T cell receptor beta chain was seen more than once but under ten times. This sample includes further DNA sequences coding for the same CDR3. The source of the sample is a study of blood T cell repertoires in COVID-19. Study at large: From T cells, B-cell-depleted T cells, or PBMCs came the material, which was cDNA or gDNA.

Source study methods: From reference gene primer amplification, estimates of nucleated cell counts were derived. TCRdb's copy holds only in-frame clones and misses some; the assay was immunoSEQ multiplex PCR. That table furnishes V, J and clone size, whereas the DNA furnished D and trimming. The sample records approximately 260,000 clones, around 85% being singletons. This sequence originates from a woman in her forties with acute COVID-19. Sequenced: PBMCs or T cells enriched from blood (not recorded which).

The CDR3, as DNA: TGTGCCAGTAGTATAACCGGGACAGATACGCAGTATTTT. Translated, it gives CASSITGTDTQYF. The rearrangement joins TRBV19 to TRBJ2-3; unclear D gene. The germline CDR1 and CDR2 sequences are LNHDA and SQIVND (reference sequence). V was clipped by 2 bases and J by 3 bases, with 6 bases between them. This CDR3 has 13 amino acids. The full variable domain, its missing parts supplied by reference TRBV19 and TRBJ2-3, is DGGITQSPKYLFRKEGQNVTLSCEQNLNHDAMYWYRQDPGQGLRLIYYSQIVNDFQKGDIAEGYSVSREKKESFPLTVTSAQKNPTAFYLCASSITGTDTQYFGPGTRLTVL.